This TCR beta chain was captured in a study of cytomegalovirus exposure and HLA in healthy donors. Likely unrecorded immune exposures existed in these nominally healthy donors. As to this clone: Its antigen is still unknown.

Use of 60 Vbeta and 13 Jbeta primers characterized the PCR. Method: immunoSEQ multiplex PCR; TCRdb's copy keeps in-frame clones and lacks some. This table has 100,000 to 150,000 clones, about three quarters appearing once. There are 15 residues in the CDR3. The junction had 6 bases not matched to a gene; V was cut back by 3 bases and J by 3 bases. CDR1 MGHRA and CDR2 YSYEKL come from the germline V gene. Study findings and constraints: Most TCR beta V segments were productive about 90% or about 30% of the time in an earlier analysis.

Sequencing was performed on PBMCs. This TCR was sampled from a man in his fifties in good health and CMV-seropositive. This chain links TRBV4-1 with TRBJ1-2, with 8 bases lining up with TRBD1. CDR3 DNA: TGCGCCAGCAGCCAGGCGGACAGGGACTACTATGGCTACACCTTC. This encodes CASSQADRDYYGYTF.